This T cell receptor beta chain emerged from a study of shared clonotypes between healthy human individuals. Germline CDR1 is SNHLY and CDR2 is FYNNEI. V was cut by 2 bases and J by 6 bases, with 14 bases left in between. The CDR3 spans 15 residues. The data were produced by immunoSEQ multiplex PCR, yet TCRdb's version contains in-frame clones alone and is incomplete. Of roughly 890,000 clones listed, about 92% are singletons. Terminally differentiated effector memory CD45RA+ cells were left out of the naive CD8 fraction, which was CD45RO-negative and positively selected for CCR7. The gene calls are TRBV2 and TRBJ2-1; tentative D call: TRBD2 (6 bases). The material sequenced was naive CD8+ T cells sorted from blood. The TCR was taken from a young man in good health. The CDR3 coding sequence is TGTGCCAGCAGTGAAACCCCCGCGGGGTCCAATGAGCAGTTCTTC. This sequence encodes CASSETPAGSNEQFF.